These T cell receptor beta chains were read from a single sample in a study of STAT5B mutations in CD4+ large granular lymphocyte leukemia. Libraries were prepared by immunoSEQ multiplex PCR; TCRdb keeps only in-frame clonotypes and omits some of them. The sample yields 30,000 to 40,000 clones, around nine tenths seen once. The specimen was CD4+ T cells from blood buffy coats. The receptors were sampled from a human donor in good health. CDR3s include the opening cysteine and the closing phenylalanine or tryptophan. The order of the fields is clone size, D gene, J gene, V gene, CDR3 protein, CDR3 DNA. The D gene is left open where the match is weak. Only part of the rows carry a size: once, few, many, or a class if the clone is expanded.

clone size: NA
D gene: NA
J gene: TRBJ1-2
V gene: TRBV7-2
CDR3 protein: CASSLAPGDVGGYTF
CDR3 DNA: TGTGCCAGCAGCTTAGCCCCGGGGGACGTGGGTGGCTACACCTTC

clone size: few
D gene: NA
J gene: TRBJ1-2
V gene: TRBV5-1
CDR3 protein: CASSLGSESGYTF
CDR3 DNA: TGCGCCAGCAGCTTAGGGTCTGAATCTGGCTACACCTTC

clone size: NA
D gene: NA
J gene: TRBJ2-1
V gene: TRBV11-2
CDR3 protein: CASSHWANEQFF
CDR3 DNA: TGTGCCAGCAGCCATTGGGCCAATGAGCAGTTCTTC

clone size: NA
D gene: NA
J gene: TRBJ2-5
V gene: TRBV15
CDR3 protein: CATSLGRESETQYF
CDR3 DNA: TGTGCCACCTCTCTGGGCAGGGAGTCGGAGACCCAGTACTTC

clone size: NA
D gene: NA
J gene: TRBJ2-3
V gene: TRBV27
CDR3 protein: CASSLPQGGTQYF
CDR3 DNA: TGTGCCAGCAGTTTGCCTCAGGGAGGCACGCAGTATTTT

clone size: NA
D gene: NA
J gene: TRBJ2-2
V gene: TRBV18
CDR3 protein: CASSPGARPRELFF
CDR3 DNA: TGTGCCAGCTCACCTGGGGCGCGACCCAGGGAGCTGTTTTTT

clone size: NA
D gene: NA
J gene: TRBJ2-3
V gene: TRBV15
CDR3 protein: CATSRPRDTQYF
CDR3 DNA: TGTGCCACCAGCAGACCTCGCGATACGCAGTATTTT

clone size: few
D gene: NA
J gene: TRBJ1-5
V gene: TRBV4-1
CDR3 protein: CASSPREGSNQPQHF
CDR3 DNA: TGCGCCAGCAGCCCCAGGGAGGGTAGCAATCAGCCCCAGCATTTT

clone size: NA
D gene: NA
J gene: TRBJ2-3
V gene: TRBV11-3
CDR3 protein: CASSLSGSTDTQYF
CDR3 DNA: TGTGCCAGCAGCCTCAGCGGGAGCACAGATACGCAGTATTTT

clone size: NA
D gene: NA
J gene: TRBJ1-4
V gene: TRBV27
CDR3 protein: CASSSTGQSNEKLFF
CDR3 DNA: TGTGCCAGCAGTTCAACCGGACAGTCTAATGAAAAACTGTTTTTT

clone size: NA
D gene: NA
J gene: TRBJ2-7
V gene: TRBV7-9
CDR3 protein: CASSSDSVEQYF
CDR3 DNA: TGTGCCAGCAGCTCGGACAGTGTCGAGCAGTACTTC

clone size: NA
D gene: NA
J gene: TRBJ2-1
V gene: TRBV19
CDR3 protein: CASSGARAASYNEQFF
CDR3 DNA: TGTGCCAGTAGCGGAGCTAGGGCAGCTTCCTACAATGAGCAGTTCTTC

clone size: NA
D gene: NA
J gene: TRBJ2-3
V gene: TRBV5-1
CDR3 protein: CASRWQRTGLDTQYF
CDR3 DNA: TGCGCCAGCAGATGGCAAAGGACGGGACTTGATACGCAGTATTTT

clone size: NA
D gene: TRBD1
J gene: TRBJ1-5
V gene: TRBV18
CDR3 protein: CASSPQGAGNQPQHF
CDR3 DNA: TGTGCCAGCTCACCGCAGGGGGCTGGCAATCAGCCCCAGCATTTT

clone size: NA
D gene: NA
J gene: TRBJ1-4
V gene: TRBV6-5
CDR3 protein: CASSYSRGAQFF
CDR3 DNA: TGTGCCAGCAGTTACTCGCGGGGCGCTCAGTTTTTT

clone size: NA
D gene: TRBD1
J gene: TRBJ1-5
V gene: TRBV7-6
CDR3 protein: CASSLLAGGHSNQPQHF
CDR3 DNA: TGTGCCAGCAGCTTACTTGCAGGGGGACATAGCAATCAGCCCCAGCATTTT

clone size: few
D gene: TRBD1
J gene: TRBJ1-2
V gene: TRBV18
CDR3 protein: CASSPLILDRAQGYTF
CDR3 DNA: TGTGCCAGCTCACCACTGATACTCGACAGGGCACAGGGCTACACCTTC

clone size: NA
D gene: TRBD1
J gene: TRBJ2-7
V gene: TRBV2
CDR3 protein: CASCRDSSYEQYF
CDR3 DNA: TGTGCCAGCTGCCGGGACAGCTCCTACGAGCAGTACTTC

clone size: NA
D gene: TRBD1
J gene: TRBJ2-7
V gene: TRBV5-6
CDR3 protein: CASRSRGQGAYEQYF
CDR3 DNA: TGTGCCAGCAGGTCCCGGGGACAGGGGGCCTACGAGCAGTACTTC

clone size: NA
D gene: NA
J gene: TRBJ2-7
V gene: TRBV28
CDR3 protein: CASSLPTNDGVYF
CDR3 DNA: TGTGCCAGCAGTTTACCGACTAACGACGGGGTTTACTTC

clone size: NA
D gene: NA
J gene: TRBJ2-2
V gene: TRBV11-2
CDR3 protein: CASSLYSTGELFF
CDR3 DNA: TGTGCCAGCAGCTTATATAGCACCGGGGAGCTGTTTTTT

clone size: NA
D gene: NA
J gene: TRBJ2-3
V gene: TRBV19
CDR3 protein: CASSIRPFTDTQYF
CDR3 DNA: TGTGCCAGTAGTATTCGGCCCTTCACAGATACGCAGTATTTT

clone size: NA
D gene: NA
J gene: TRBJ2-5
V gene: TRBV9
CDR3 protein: CASSVVEGTQYF
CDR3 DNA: TGTGCCAGCAGCGTAGTTGAGGGGACCCAGTACTTC

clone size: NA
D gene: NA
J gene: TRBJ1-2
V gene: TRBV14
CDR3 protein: CASSQGSSARDRGYTF
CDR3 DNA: TGTGCCAGCAGCCAGGGGTCTTCTGCCCGCGATCGAGGCTACACCTTC

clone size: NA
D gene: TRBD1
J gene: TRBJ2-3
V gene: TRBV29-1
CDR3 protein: CSVDRGSTDTQYF
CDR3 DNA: TGCAGCGTCGACAGGGGGAGTACAGATACGCAGTATTTT

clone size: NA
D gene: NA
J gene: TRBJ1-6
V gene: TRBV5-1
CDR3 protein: CASSLAGDGRGNSPLHF
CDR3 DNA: TGCGCCAGCAGCTTGGCCGGGGACGGCCGCGGGAATTCACCCCTCCACTTT

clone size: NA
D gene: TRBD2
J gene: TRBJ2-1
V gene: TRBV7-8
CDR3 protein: CASSFTGTSNNEQFF
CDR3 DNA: TGTGCCAGCAGCTTCACCGGGACTAGCAACAATGAGCAGTTCTTC

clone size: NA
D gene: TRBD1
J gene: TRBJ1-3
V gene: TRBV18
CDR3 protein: CASSPRDRGSGNTIYF
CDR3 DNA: TGTGCCAGCTCACCGCGAGACAGGGGCTCTGGAAACACCATATATTTT

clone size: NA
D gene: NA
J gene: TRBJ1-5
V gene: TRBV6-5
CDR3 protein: CASRLSGGGPQHF
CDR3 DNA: TGTGCCAGCAGATTATCCGGGGGGGGGCCCCAGCATTTT

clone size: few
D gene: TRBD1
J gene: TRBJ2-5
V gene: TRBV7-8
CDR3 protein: CASTRDRGHPETQYF
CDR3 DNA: TGTGCCTCAACCCGGGACAGGGGGCACCCAGAGACCCAGTACTTC

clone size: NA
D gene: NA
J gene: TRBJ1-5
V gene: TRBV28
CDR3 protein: CASSFSGGSQPQHF
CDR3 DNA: TGTGCCAGCAGCTTCTCGGGGGGCAGTCAGCCCCAGCATTTT

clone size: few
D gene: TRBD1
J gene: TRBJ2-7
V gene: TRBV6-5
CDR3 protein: CASSRDRDYEQYF
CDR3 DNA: TGTGCCAGCAGTCGGGACAGGGACTACGAGCAGTACTTC

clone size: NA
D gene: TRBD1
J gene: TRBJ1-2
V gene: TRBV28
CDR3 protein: CASRDRLSGGYTF
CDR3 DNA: TGTGCCAGCCGGGACAGGTTGTCCGGCGGCTACACCTTC

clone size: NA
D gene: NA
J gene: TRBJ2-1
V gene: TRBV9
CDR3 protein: CASSVAGGTPNEQFF
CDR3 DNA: TGTGCCAGCAGCGTAGCTGGAGGAACGCCCAATGAGCAGTTCTTC

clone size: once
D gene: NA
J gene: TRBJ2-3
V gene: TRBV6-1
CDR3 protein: CASSEHSLDFGTQYF
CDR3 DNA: TGTGCCAGCAGTGAACATAGTCTAGATTTCGGTACGCAGTATTTT

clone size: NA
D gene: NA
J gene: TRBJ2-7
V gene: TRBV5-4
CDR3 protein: CASTRDLSYEQYF
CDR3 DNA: TGTGCCAGCACGCGGGACCTCTCCTACGAGCAGTACTTC

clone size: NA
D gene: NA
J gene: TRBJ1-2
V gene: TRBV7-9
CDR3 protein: CASSLAEGGNGYTF
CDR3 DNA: TGTGCCAGCAGCTTAGCAGAGGGGGGGAATGGCTACACCTTC

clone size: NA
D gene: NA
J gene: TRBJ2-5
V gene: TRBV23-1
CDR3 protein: CASSPNGGRWALRGETQYF
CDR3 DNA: TGCGCCAGCAGCCCCAATGGCGGTAGATGGGCCTTGCGTGGAGAGACCCAGTACTTC

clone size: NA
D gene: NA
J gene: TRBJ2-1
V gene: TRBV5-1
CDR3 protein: CASSLSIGAAINEQFF
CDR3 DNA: TGCGCCAGCAGCTTGTCAATAGGGGCCGCCATCAATGAGCAGTTCTTC

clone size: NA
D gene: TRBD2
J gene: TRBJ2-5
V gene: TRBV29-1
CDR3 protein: CSVGAGPRETQYF
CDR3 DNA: TGCAGCGTTGGAGCGGGACCCCGAGAGACCCAGTACTTC

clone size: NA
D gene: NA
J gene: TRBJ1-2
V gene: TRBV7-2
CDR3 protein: CASSSIYGYTF
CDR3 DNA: TGTGCCAGCAGCTCTATCTATGGCTACACCTTC

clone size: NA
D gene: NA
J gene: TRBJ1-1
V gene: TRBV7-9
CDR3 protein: CASSFGGDTEAFF
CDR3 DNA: TGTGCCAGCAGCTTTGGCGGGGACACTGAAGCTTTCTTT

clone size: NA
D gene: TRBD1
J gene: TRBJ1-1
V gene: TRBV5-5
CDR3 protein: CASSLARSDRLNTEAFF
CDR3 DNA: TGTGCCAGCAGCTTGGCCAGGTCGGACAGGTTGAACACTGAAGCTTTCTTT

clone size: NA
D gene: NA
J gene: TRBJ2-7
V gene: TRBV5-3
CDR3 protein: CARSPASDVMVYEQYF
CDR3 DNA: TGTGCCAGAAGCCCCGCTAGCGACGTAATGGTATACGAGCAGTACTTC

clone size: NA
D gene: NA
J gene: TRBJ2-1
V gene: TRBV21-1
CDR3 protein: CAPVIGSSYNEQFF
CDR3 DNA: TGTGCCCCCGTAATTGGTAGCTCCTACAATGAGCAGTTCTTC

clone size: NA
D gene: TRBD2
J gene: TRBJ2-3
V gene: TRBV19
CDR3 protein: CASSLRLAVSTDTQYF
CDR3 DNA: TGTGCCAGTAGTCTTCGACTAGCGGTTAGCACAGATACGCAGTATTTT

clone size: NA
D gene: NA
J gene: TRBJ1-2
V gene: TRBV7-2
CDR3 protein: CASSLDSEGWGDYGYTF
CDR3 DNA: TGTGCCAGCAGCTTAGACTCCGAGGGGTGGGGAGACTATGGCTACACCTTC

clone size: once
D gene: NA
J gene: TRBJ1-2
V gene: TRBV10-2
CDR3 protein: CASSQGGAPNYGYTF
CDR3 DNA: TGCGCCAGCAGTCAAGGAGGGGCCCCTAACTATGGCTACACCTTC

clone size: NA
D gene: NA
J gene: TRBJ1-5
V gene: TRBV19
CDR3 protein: CASRPALSNQPQHF
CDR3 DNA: TGTGCCAGTAGGCCGGCTCTTAGCAATCAGCCCCAGCATTTT

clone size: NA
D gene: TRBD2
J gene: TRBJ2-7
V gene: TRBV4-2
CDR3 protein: CASSRTSGRAEQYF
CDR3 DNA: TGTGCCAGCAGCCGGACTAGCGGGAGGGCGGAGCAGTACTTC

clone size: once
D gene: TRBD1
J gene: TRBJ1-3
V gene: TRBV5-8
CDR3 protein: CGQGLSGNTIYF
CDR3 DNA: TGTGGACAGGGCCTCTCTGGAAACACCATATATTTT

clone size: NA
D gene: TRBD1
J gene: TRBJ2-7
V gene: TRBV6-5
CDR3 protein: CASRYDRGSYEQYF
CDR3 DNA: TGTGCCAGCAGATACGACAGGGGAAGCTACGAGCAGTACTTC

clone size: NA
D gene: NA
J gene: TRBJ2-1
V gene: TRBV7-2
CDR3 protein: CASSFSGSSYNEQFF
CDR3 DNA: TGTGCCAGCAGCTTTAGCGGCAGCTCCTACAATGAGCAGTTCTTC

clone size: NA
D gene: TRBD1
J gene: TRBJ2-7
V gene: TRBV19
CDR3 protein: CASSPQDRGSYEQYF
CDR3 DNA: TGTGCCAGTAGTCCGCAGGACAGGGGCTCCTACGAGCAGTACTTC

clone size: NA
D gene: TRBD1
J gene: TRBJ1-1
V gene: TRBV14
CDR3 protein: CASSHSGQGPTEAFF
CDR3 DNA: TGTGCCAGCAGCCACTCGGGACAGGGTCCCACTGAAGCTTTCTTT

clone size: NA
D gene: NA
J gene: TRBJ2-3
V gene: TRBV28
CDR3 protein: CASSAQISSQYF
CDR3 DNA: TGTGCCAGCAGTGCCCAAATTAGTTCGCAGTATTTT

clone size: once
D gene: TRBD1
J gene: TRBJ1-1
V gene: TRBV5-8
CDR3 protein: CASNSGTGPYTEAFF
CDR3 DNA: TGTGCCAGCAACTCGGGGACAGGGCCTTACACTGAAGCTTTCTTT